The 5 T cell receptor beta chains in this list originate from one sample, sequenced in a study of blood T cells in healthy people across ages. A sample-barcoded 5' primer and a J-beta primer mix were used in a second PCR of about 7 to 12 cycles. In TCRdb, the 5' RACE reads were re-called with MiXCR into one record per CDR3 protein. The sample lists 1.5 million to 2 million distinct CDR3 sequences; 49% were seen once. The material sequenced was blood. The receptor source for this set is a woman aged 40 to 49 in good health.

This clonotype was seen just once. The V and J genes are TRBV3-1 and TRBJ1-5, with 9 bases aligning to TRBD1. Germline CDR1 reads LGHDT; CDR2 reads YNNKEL (reference sequence). V lost 2 bases, J lost 4 bases, and 3 bases stayed unmatched. This CDR3 has 15 residues. Here the CDR3 reads CASSQHGQGNQPQHF. DNA for the CDR3: TGTGCCAGCAGCCAACACGGACAGGGGAATCAGCCCCAGCATTTT.

This clonotype was seen ten or more times. The V call is TRBV7-2, the J call TRBJ1-5; no definite D call. Germline CDR1 is SGHTA and CDR2 is FQGNSA. The CDR3 loop spans 14 amino acids. Trimming left V 4 bases short and J 2 bases short, with 9 bases between. CDR3 sequence (DNA): TGTGCCAGCAGCTCGGGTAGTGGCAATCAGCCCCAGCATTTT. Translating gives CASSSGSGNQPQHF.

V and J are TRBV13 and TRBJ2-3, with 11 bases lining up with TRBD1. V dropped 1 base and J dropped 14; count of bases not matched to a gene: 5. The V gene's germline CDR1 is PRHDT and CDR2 FYEKMQ (reference sequence). The CDR3 is made up of 13 amino acids. The CDR3 bases are TGTGCCAGCAGCTTAGAAGGGACAGGGGGATTGTATTTT. It translates to CASSLEGTGGLYF.

The sample holds a few counts of this clonotype. The rearrangement joins TRBV27 to TRBJ1-2; D unresolved. V lost 6 bases and J lost 8, with 13 bases in between. This CDR3 has 12 amino acids. Germline CDR1 MNHEY, CDR2 SMNVEV (reference sequence). The CDR3 DNA is TGTGCCAGCAGAACCCGGTCGGAAGGCTACACCTTC. Its protein product is CASRTRSEGYTF.

V is TRBV6-2 or TRBV6-3 and J is TRBJ2-5, with 8 bases lining up with TRBD1. Trimming took 11 bases from V and 5 from J; bases not matched to a gene: 7. CDR1 is MNHEY, CDR2 SVGEGT, per germline. The CDR3 covers 12 residues. The CDR3 protein is CAVRTGSETQYF. Written as DNA, the CDR3 is TGTGCCGTCAGGACAGGGAGCGAGACCCAGTACTTC.